This passage covers 28 T cell receptor beta chains from one sample sequenced in a study of radiotherapy plus CTLA-4 blockade in lung cancer. The table came from immunoSEQ multiplex PCR; TCRdb's copy has only in-frame clones and leaves some out. The data show about 60,000 clones, approximately 76% seen once. Here the sequenced sample was peripheral blood, taken from a patient treated with radiotherapy plus ipilimumab. The receptor source for this set is a human donor with non-small cell lung cancer who had a complete response to radiotherapy plus ipilimumab.

The V call is TRBV7-2, the J call TRBJ2-7, with 9 bases matching TRBD2. Trimming cost V 1 base and J 4 bases; bases outside gene matches: 11. From germline, CDR1 is SGHTA and CDR2 FQGNSA. The length of the CDR3 is 17 residues. The CDR3 DNA reads as TGTGCCAGCAGCTTAGATAGCCTAGCGGGGATCGTTTACGAGCAGTACTTC. It translates to CASSLDSLAGIVYEQYF.

The chain is built from TRBV7-6 and TRBJ2-6, with D possibly TRBD1 on 5 matching bases. The CDR3 sequence is 15 residues long. Trimming took 0 bases from V and 2 from J, leaving 5 bases between them. The germline V gene encodes CDR1 SGHVS and CDR2 FNYEAQ. DNA of the CDR3: TGTGCCAGCAGCTTAGCAGGGGCTGGGGCCAACGTCCTGACTTTC. Protein product: CASSLAGAGANVLTF.

V usage is TRBV6-5 and J usage is TRBJ1-2; D perhaps matches TRBD1 (6 bases). V was pared by 0 bases and J by 5 bases, with 10 bases between. Germline assignment: CDR1 MNHEY and CDR2 SVGAGI. The CDR3 covers 14 residues. The CDR3 coding sequence is TGTGCCAGCAGTTACTCCACAGGGCGGTATGGCTACACCTTC. Its protein is CASSYSTGRYGYTF.

The gene calls are TRBV4-1 and TRBJ2-1; 15 bases agree with TRBD2. In germline, CDR1 is MGHRA, CDR2 YSYEKL. The CDR3 extends over 20 amino acids. J lost 0 bases, V lost 3 bases, and 9 bases had no gene match. CDR3 in DNA: TGCGCCAGCAGCCAGCCAGGACTAGCGGGAGGGACCATCTCCTACAATGAGCAGTTCTTC. Translated: CASSQPGLAGGTISYNEQFF.

The rearrangement links TRBV4-1 to TRBJ2-5; 9 nucleotides align to TRBD2. The germline V gene has CDR1 MGHRA and CDR2 YSYEKL. Trimming removed 0 bases from V and 5 bases from J; junction bases left unmatched: 7. The CDR3 runs to 16 residues. The CDR3 is CASSQEGGGGVETQYF. CDR3 bases: TGCGCCAGCAGCCAAGAAGGGGGCGGGGGGGTCGAGACCCAGTACTTC.

This clone appeared a single time. The rearrangement joins TRBV5-1 to TRBJ2-3, with a tentative D call TRBD2 (5 bases). The germline V gene has CDR1 SGHRS and CDR2 YFSETQ. The CDR3 is 13 residues long. V was cut by 3 bases and J by 3 bases, with 8 bases left in between. Here the CDR3 reads CASSSGNTDTQYF. In DNA form, the CDR3 reads TGCGCCAGCAGCTCCGGGAATACAGATACGCAGTATTTT.

The J gene is TRBJ2-6, the V gene TRBV7-8, with TRBD2 as a possible D gene (6 bases). This CDR3 spans 16 amino acids. V lost 4 bases, J lost 2 bases, and 12 bases lay in between. In germline, CDR1 is SGHVS, CDR2 FQNEAQ. The CDR3 DNA reads as TGTGCCAGCAGCTCCACTGGGGGGACTGGGGCCAACGTCCTGACTTTC. Translated: CASSSTGGTGANVLTF.

The rearrangement uses TRBV2 and TRBJ2-6; D may be TRBD1 (5 bases). This CDR3 region has 15 residues. Trimming stripped 6 bases from V and 9 bases from J, with 18 bases between. Germline CDR1 and CDR2: SNHLY and FYNNEI. This chain's CDR3 is CASRFQGSKNNVLTF. The CDR3 DNA follows: TGTGCCAGCAGGTTCCAGGGTTCGAAGAACAACGTCCTGACTTTC.

The rearrangement links TRBV6-5 to TRBJ1-2; D remains unclear. The CDR3 consists of 14 residues. Germline CDR1 reads MNHEY; CDR2 reads SVGAGI. V lost 2 bases and J 3 bases, leaving 10 bases between the germline ends. CDR3 sequence (DNA): TGTGCCAGCAGTTACCGGGCCGGGGACTATGGCTACACCTTC. Its translation is CASSYRAGDYGYTF.

About this clone itself: At one boundary the junction diverges from the germline segment, which might be a read error. The V and J genes are TRBV28 and TRBJ1-2; tentative D call: TRBD1 (6 bases). Germline CDR1 MDHEN, CDR2 SYDVKM. This CDR3 comprises 11 residues. The CDR3 coding sequence is TGTGCCAGCAGTTTGAGGGCCGGACAGCTATTC. This gives the protein CASSLRAGQLF.

The chain carries TRBV28 and TRBJ1-2; 7 bases are a match to TRBD1. V lost 10 bases, J lost 4 bases, and 9 bases stayed unmatched. CDR1 is MDHEN and CDR2 is SYDVKM in the germline V gene. CDR3 length: 13 amino acids. CDR3 sequence (DNA): TGTGCCACCGTCGGGACAGCTGGCTATGGCTACACCTTC. Its translation: CATVGTAGYGYTF.

This clone is a singleton in its sample. Sequence at one end of the junction differs from germline and may be a read error. Other nucleotide sequences in the sample specify the same CDR3. The genes are TRBV9 and TRBJ2-3; 14 nucleotides match TRBD2. This CDR3 contains 16 residues. The germline gives CDR1 SGDLS, CDR2 YYNGEE. CDR3 DNA: TGTGCCAGCAGCGTCCGACTAGCGGGGGGGGTAGATACGCAATATTTT. Translating gives CASSVRLAGGVDTQYF.

The chain joins TRBV19 to TRBJ1-1; no definite D call. Trimming pared 9 bases from V and 3 bases from J, leaving 14 bases between. The CDR3 has 13 amino acids. The V gene's germline CDR1 is LNHDA and CDR2 SQIVND (reference sequence). The CDR3 DNA is TGTGCCAGCGCCTCTCAGGTATACACTGAAGCTTTCTTT. The encoded protein is CASASQVYTEAFF.

The rearrangement links TRBV14 to TRBJ1-1, with D unclear. The CDR3 totals 11 residues. Trimming cost V 5 bases and J 6 bases, with 7 bases left between them. CDR1 and CDR2 (germline): SGHDN, FVKESK. CDR3 amino acids: CASSKYSEAFF. The CDR3 region has the DNA TGTGCCAGCAGCAAATACTCTGAAGCTTTCTTT.

CDR3 in amino acids: CAWSTPTGSGNTIYF. The CDR3 nucleotides read TGTGCCTGGAGTACCCCGACAGGGTCCGGAAACACCATATATTTT. The chain joins TRBV30 to TRBJ1-3; TRBD1 matches at 7 bases. The V and J ends lost 2 bases and 4 bases, in that order; junction bases with no gene match: 8. CDR3 length: 15 amino acids. Germline assignment: CDR1 GTSNPN and CDR2 SVGIG (reference sequence).

This rearrangement joins TRBV13 to TRBJ2-2; 15 bases line up with TRBD2. CDR1 and CDR2 (germline): PRHDT, FYEKMQ (reference sequence). The trim removed 4 bases at V and 6 bases at J, leaving 9 bases unmatched. This CDR3 has 18 amino acids. This chain's CDR3 is CASSSMGTSGRSAGELFF. Written as DNA, the CDR3 is TGTGCCAGCAGCTCTATGGGGACTAGCGGGAGGAGTGCCGGGGAGCTGTTTTTT. Variable domain in full (rest from reference TRBV13 and TRBJ2-2): AAGVIQSPRHLIKEKRETATLKCYPIPRHDTVYWYQQGPGQDPQFLISFYEKMQSDKGSIPDRFSAQQFSDYHSELNMSSLELGDSALYFCASSSMGTSGRSAGELFFGEGSRLTVL.

This clone appeared a single time. This CDR3 reads CASSFHGLVNNEQFF. DNA of the CDR3: TGTGCCAGCAGCTTCCACGGCCTAGTAAACAATGAGCAGTTCTTC. The chain has TRBV28 and TRBJ2-1; the D is unclear. V gave up 6 bases and J gave up 5 bases, with 17 bases separating them. Germline V gene lookup returns CDR1 MDHEN and CDR2 SYDVKM. The CDR3 totals 15 residues.

The gene calls are TRBV5-1 and TRBJ2-7, with D tentatively TRBD2 (7 bases). V was cut by 1 base and J by 0 bases, with 11 bases left in between. The germline V gene encodes CDR1 SGHRS and CDR2 YFSETQ. The CDR3 loop spans 15 amino acids. The CDR3 region is CASSLRGGSSYEQYF. CDR3 nucleotide sequence: TGCGCCAGCAGCTTGAGGGGGGGGAGCTCCTACGAGCAGTACTTC. The full variable domain, with the rest looked up from reference TRBV5-1 and TRBJ2-7, is KAGVTQTPRYLIKTRGQQVTLSCSPISGHRSVSWYQQTPGQGLQFLFEYFSETQRNKGNFPGRFSGRQFSNSRSEMNVSTLELGDSALYLCASSLRGGSSYEQYFGPGTRLTVT.

This clone turned up a few times. The rearrangement uses TRBV19 and TRBJ1-1; unclear D gene. This CDR3 region has 13 residues. CDR1 and CDR2 (germline): LNHDA, SQIVND (reference sequence). The CDR3 here is CVSAQRRDTQAFF. The CDR3 bases are TGTGTTAGCGCCCAACGGAGGGATACACAAGCTTTCTTT.

The chain employs TRBV27 and TRBJ2-5, with TRBD2 as a possible D gene (7 bases). The germline gives CDR1 MNHEY, CDR2 SMNVEV (reference sequence). The CDR3 totals 15 residues. The V end lost 2 bases, the J end lost 7 bases, and 17 bases lay between the germline ends. CDR3 in amino acids: CASSLEWGGLGTQYF. The CDR3 DNA follows: TGTGCCAGCAGTTTAGAGTGGGGGGGCCTCGGGACCCAGTACTTC.

The chain couples TRBV7-8 to TRBJ2-5; 10 positions agree with TRBD2. V shed 8 bases, J shed 3 bases, and the junction held 6 bases outside the gene matches. CDR3 length: 14 amino acids. Germline V lookup: CDR1 SGHVS, CDR2 FQNEAQ. CDR3 coding DNA: TGTGCCAGCGAAAAGGGACTAGCGAAAGAGACCCAGTACTTC. It codes for CASEKGLAKETQYF.

The gene calls are TRBV7-9 and TRBJ1-1; 8 bases fit TRBD1. Per the germline V gene, CDR1 is SEHNR and CDR2 is FQNEAQ (reference sequence). This CDR3 region has 12 residues. This chain's CDR3 is CAADRVSTEAFF. The CDR3 DNA is TGTGCTGCGGACAGGGTTTCCACTGAAGCTTTCTTT.

J is TRBJ2-5 and V is TRBV7-2, with D possibly TRBD1 on 5 matching bases. The V end lost 3 bases, the J end lost 1 base, and 9 bases lay between the germline ends. CDR1 is SGHTA and CDR2 is FQGNSA in the germline V gene. CDR3 length: 14 residues. This chain's CDR3 is CASSFSGFQETQYF. The CDR3 bases are TGTGCCAGCAGCTTCTCAGGGTTCCAAGAGACCCAGTACTTC.

The rearrangement joins TRBV7-8 to TRBJ1-5; TRBD1 matches at 9 bases. The V gene's germline CDR1 is SGHVS and CDR2 FQNEAQ. The ends lost 7 bases at V and 4 bases at J; junction bases unmatched: 5. The CDR3 spans 14 residues. Here the CDR3 reads CASTRGQGNQPQHF. For the CDR3, the DNA is TGTGCCAGCACCCGAGGACAGGGGAATCAGCCCCAGCATTTT.

This clone was detected only once. No DNA is shown, since the ends of the CDR3 on it are uncertain; the CDR3 is the one TCRdb lists. V is TRBV27 and J is TRBJ1-5. CDR1 and CDR2 (germline): MNHEY, SMNVEV (reference sequence). Ends included, the CDR3 has 15 residues. CDR3 sequence: CASSSSGDSNQPQHF.

This clone was counted only a few times. The chain combines TRBV18 with TRBJ1-4, with 7 bases matching TRBD1. Germline CDR1 is KGHSH and CDR2 is LQKENI. The junction had 10 bases not matched to a gene; V was cut back by 3 bases and J by 6 bases. The CDR3 has 16 residues. CDR3 nucleotides: TGTGCCAGCTCACCGATAAAGGGGGCTGAAGATGAAAAACTGTTTTTT. Protein: CASSPIKGAEDEKLFF. Based on the CDR3 plus reference TRBV18 and TRBJ1-4, the full variable domain is NAGVMQNPRHLVRRRGQEARLRCSPMKGHSHVYWYRQLPEEGLKFMVYLQKENIIDESGMPKERFSAEFPKEGPSILRIQQVVRGDSAAYFCASSPIKGAEDEKLFFGSGTQLSVL.

The chain is built from TRBV30 and TRBJ1-1, with unresolved D. The CDR3 is 13 amino acids. The germline CDR1 and CDR2 sequences are GTSNPN and SVGIG (reference sequence). V dropped 1 base and J dropped 4 bases, with 10 bases sitting between them. The CDR3 spells CAWSEQSGTEAFF. In DNA form, the CDR3 reads TGTGCCTGGAGTGAGCAGTCGGGCACTGAAGCTTTCTTT.

The genes are TRBV2 and TRBJ2-1; D uncertain. The CDR3 has 14 residues. Trimming shortened V by 4 bases and J by 9 bases, and 16 bases separated the two germline ends. Germline loops: CDR1 SNHLY, CDR2 FYNNEI. As DNA, the CDR3 is TGTGCCAGCAGTGGGCTAGTAGATTTCAGTGAGCAGTTCTTC. It is translated as CASSGLVDFSEQFF.